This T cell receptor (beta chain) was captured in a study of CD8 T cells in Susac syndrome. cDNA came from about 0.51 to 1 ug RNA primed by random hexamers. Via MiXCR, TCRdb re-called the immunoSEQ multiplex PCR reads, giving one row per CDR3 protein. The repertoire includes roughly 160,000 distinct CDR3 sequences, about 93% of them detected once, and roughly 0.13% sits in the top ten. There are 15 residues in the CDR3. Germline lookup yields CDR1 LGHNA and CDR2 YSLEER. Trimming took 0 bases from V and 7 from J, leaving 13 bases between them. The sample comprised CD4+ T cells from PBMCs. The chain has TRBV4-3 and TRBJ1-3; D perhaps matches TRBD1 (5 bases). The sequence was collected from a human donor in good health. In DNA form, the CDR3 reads TGCGCCAGCAGCCAAGATCATGGGGGACGGAACACCATATATTTT. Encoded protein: CASSQDHGGRNTIYF.